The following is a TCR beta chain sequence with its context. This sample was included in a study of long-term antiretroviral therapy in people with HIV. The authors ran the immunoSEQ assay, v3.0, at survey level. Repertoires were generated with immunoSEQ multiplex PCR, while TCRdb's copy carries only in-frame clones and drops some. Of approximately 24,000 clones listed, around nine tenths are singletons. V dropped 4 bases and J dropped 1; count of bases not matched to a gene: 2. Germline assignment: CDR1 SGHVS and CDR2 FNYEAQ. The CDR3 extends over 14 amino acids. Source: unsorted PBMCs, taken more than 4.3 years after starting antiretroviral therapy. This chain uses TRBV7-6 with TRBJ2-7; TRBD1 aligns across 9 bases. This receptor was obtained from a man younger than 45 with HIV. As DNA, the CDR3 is TGTGCCAGCAGCTCCGGGACAGGGTCCTACGAGCAGTACTTC. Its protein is CASSSGTGSYEQYF.